This T cell receptor (beta chain) appears in the sequencing data of a study of graft-versus-host responses after intestinal transplantation. This clone is judged medium-sized. Method: immunoSEQ multiplex PCR; TCRdb's copy keeps in-frame clones and lacks some. This sample yields roughly 20,000 clones, of which 40% to 45% are seen a single time; approximately 1.7% belongs to the top ten. The researchers put some 200,000 CFSE-labeled responder cells into plates with some 200,000 irradiated, violet-dye-labeled stimulator cells. Germline values: CDR1 LNHDA, CDR2 SQIVND (reference sequence). J lost 6 bases, V lost 7 bases, and 13 bases had no gene match. This CDR3 contains 15 residues.

The chain recombines TRBV19 with TRBJ2-7; TRBD1 matches 9 bases. The sample was alloreactive CD8+ T cells from a mixed lymphocyte reaction culture, taken before intestinal transplant. Documented subset: CFSE-low proliferating T cells sorted from roughly six-day pre-transplant mixed lymphocyte reaction (GvH or HvG direction). This sequence originates from a human patient who received an intestinal transplant. The CDR3 sequence is CASTRTGAVSAEQYF. CDR3 nucleotide sequence: TGTGCCAGTACCAGGACAGGGGCGGTTAGCGCCGAGCAGTACTTC.